Below, 15 T cell receptor beta chains from the same sample are listed, as sequenced in a study of blood T cell repertoires in COVID-19. The data were produced by immunoSEQ multiplex PCR, yet TCRdb's version contains in-frame clones alone and is incomplete. Of about 220,000 clones in the sample, around 81% were seen once. Sequencing was done on a sample of peripheral blood. The receptors stem from a human donor in a cohort sampled during active COVID-19.

V usage is TRBV6-5 and J usage is TRBJ1-4, with a possible D match to TRBD1 (6 bases). Germline-derived CDR1 and CDR2 are MNHEY and SVGAGI. This CDR3 contains 14 residues. The ends were cut back, 7 bases at V and 7 bases at J, with 16 bases in the middle. The CDR3 here is CASNTGRVPEKLFF. Here the CDR3 DNA reads TGTGCCAGCAATACAGGGCGCGTTCCTGAAAAACTGTTTTTT.

J is TRBJ2-1 and V is TRBV28, with TRBD1 matching 11 bases. Germline CDR1 MDHEN, CDR2 SYDVKM. After removal of 2 bases from V and 8 bases from J, the junction contained 5 bases not matched to a gene. The CDR3 runs 15 residues. CDR3 amino acids: CASSLGTGGTDEQFF. The CDR3 nucleotides read TGTGCCAGCAGTTTAGGGACAGGGGGGACCGATGAGCAGTTCTTC.

The CDR3 loop reads CASSLSGREGNQPQHF. The CDR3 DNA follows: TGCGCCAGCAGCTTGAGTGGGAGGGAAGGCAATCAGCCCCAGCATTTT. This chain joins TRBV5-1 and TRBJ1-5; no clear D gene. There are 16 residues in the CDR3. The ends were cut back, 1 base at V and 2 bases at J, with 13 bases in the middle. Looked up from germline, CDR1 is SGHRS and CDR2 is YFSETQ.

V is TRBV15 and J is TRBJ1-1; maybe TRBD1 (6 bases). The germline V and J ends were trimmed by 0 bases and 1 base, with 15 bases remaining between them. There are 17 residues in the CDR3. Per the germline V gene, CDR1 is LNHNV and CDR2 is YYDKDF (reference sequence). The CDR3 DNA follows: TGTGCCACCAGCAGAGATCTTCGGACAGCCAAGAACACTGAAGCTTTCTTT. The encoded protein is CATSRDLRTAKNTEAFF.

CDR3 sequence (DNA): TGTGCCAGCAAAGGGGTGAATGAGCAGTTCTTC. Protein sequence: CASKGVNEQFF. The V gene is TRBV3-1 (or the pseudogene TRBV3-2), the J gene TRBJ2-1, with D maybe TRBD1 (5 bases). V was shortened by 7 bases and J by 7 bases, with 8 bases between the two germline ends. CDR1 is LGHDT and CDR2 is YNNKEL in the germline V gene (reference sequence). The CDR3 runs to 11 residues.

CDR3 bases: TGTGCCAGCAGCCAAGATCCTAGCGGAAACGAGCAGTACTTC. Amino acid sequence: CASSQDPSGNEQYF. V gene TRBV3-1 (or the pseudogene TRBV3-2) combines with J gene TRBJ2-7, with TRBD2 matching 7 bases. Trimming cost V 0 bases and J 5 bases; bases outside gene matches: 4. This CDR3 has 14 amino acids. Germline loops: CDR1 LGHDT, CDR2 YNNKEL (reference sequence).

The genes are TRBV6-4 and TRBJ2-2; D may be TRBD2 (6 bases). The germline V gene has CDR1 MRHNA and CDR2 SNTAGT. Trimming took off 6 bases at V and 7 bases at J, with 15 bases between the two ends. The CDR3 extends over 14 amino acids. This CDR3 reads CASSPRAEGGELFF. CDR3 nucleotide sequence: TGTGCCAGCAGCCCAAGGGCGGAGGGCGGGGAGCTGTTTTTT.

V usage is TRBV19 and J usage is TRBJ2-3, with D possibly being TRBD2 (5 bases). The CDR3 extends over 14 amino acids. V lost 3 bases and J lost 1, with 8 bases in between. Germline V gene lookup returns CDR1 LNHDA and CDR2 SQIVND (reference sequence). The CDR3 sequence is CASSIGVGTDTQYF. The CDR3 DNA follows: TGTGCCAGTAGTATCGGGGTGGGCACAGATACGCAGTATTTT.

The V gene is TRBV6-5, the J gene TRBJ2-7, with TRBD1 matching over 8 bases. This CDR3 contains 14 residues. The germline gives CDR1 MNHEY, CDR2 SVGAGI. The J segment lost 5 bases and the V segment lost 6 bases, leaving 9 bases of the junction unmatched. The DNA for the CDR3 is TGTGCCAGCAGCAGGACAGGGAAATTGAACGAGCAGTACTTC. As protein: CASSRTGKLNEQYF.

The chain links TRBV27 to TRBJ1-6, with D uncertain. In germline, CDR1 is MNHEY, CDR2 SMNVEV (reference sequence). This CDR3 is built from 16 residues. V lost 3 bases and J 0 bases, leaving 9 bases between the germline ends. CDR3 in DNA: TGTGCCAGCAGTTTCGATAAGAGCTCCTATAATTCACCCCTCCACTTT. Its translation: CASSFDKSSYNSPLHF.

The chain has TRBV7-9 and TRBJ1-4; D ambiguous. Germline V gene lookup returns CDR1 SEHNR and CDR2 FQNEAQ (reference sequence). Trimming removed 1 base at V and 7 bases at J, with 10 bases between. CDR3 length: 14 amino acids. The CDR3 sequence is CASSLGGVSEKLFF. CDR3 nucleotides: TGTGCCAGCAGCTTAGGAGGTGTGAGTGAAAAACTGTTTTTT.

The chain is built from TRBV4-1 and TRBJ2-7; possible D gene TRBD2, 6 bases. Germline values: CDR1 MGHRA, CDR2 YSYEKL. The CDR3 covers 13 residues. Trimming stripped 3 bases from V and 6 bases from J, with 12 bases between. The CDR3 sequence is CASSQEGIAEQYF. The CDR3, as DNA: TGCGCCAGCAGCCAGGAGGGTATCGCCGAGCAGTACTTC.

This rearrangement joins TRBV19 to TRBJ1-1; the match to TRBD1 covers 7 bases. V dropped 7 bases and J dropped 5; count of bases not matched to a gene: 13. CDR1 and CDR2 (germline): LNHDA, SQIVND (reference sequence). This CDR3 is 15 amino acids long. CDR3 bases: TGTGCCAGTACCCATCAGGGGAACAGGGGAACTGAAGCTTTCTTT. Its protein is CASTHQGNRGTEAFF.

The chain couples TRBV20-1 to TRBJ2-3; 16 bases fit TRBD2. The CDR3 is 18 residues long. Per the germline V gene, CDR1 is DFQATT and CDR2 is SNEGSKA (reference sequence). V shed 3 bases, J shed 4 bases, and the junction held 10 bases outside the gene matches. CDR3 DNA: TGCAGTGCTAGTCGGCTCGGGACTAGCGGGGGGGGCTCAGATACGCAGTATTTT. The encoded protein is CSASRLGTSGGGSDTQYF.

The genes are TRBV5-6 and TRBJ1-5; possible D gene TRBD1, 5 bases. The CDR3 has 13 residues. Per germline, CDR1 SGHDT and CDR2 YYEEEE. Trimming left V 0 bases short and J 9 bases short, with 10 bases between. The CDR3 loop reads CASSLEQVGPQHF. The CDR3 DNA reads as TGTGCCAGCAGCTTGGAACAGGTGGGGCCCCAGCATTTT.